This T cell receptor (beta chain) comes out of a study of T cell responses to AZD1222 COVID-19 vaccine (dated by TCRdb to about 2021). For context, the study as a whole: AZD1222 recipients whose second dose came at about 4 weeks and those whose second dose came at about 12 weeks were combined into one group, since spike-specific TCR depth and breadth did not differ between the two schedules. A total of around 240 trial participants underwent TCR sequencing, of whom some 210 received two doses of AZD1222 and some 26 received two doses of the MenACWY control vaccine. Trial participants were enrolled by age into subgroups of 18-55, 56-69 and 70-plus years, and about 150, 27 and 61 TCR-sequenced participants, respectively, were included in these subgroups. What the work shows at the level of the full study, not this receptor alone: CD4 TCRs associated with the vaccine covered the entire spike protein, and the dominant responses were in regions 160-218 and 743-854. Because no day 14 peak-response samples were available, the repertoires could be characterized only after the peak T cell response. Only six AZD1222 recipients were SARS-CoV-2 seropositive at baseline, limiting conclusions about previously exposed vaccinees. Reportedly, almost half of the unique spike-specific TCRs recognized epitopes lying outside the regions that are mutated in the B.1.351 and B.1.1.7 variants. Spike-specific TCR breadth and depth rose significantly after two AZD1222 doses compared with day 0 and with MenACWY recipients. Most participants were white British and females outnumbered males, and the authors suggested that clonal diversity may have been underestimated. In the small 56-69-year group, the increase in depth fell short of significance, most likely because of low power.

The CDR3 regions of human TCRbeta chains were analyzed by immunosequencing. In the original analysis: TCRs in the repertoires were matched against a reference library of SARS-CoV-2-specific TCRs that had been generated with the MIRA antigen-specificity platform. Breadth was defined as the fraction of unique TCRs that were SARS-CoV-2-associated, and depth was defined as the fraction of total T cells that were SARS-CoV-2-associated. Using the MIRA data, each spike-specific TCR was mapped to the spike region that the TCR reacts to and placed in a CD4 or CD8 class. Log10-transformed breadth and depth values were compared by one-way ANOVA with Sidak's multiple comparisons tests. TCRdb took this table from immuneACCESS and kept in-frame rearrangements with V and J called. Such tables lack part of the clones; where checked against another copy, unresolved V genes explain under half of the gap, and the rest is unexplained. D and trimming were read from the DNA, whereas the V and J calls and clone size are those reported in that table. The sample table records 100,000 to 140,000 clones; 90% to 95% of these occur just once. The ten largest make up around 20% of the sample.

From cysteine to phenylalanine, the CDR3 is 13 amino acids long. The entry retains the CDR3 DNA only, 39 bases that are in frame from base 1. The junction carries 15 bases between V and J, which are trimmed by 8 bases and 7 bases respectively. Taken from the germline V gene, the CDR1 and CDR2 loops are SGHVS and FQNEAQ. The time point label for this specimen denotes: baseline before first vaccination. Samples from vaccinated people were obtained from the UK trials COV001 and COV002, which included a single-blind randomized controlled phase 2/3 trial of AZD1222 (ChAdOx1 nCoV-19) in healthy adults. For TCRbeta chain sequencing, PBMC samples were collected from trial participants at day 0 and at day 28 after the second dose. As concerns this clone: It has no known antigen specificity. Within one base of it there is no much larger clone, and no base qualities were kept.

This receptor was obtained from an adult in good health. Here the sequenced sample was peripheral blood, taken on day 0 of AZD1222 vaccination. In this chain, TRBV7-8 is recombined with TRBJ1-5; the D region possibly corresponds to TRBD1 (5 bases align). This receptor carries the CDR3 CASGHRNRQPQHF. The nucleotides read TGTGCCAGCGGCCACAGGAACCGCCAGCCCCAGCATTTT.